A selection of T cell receptor beta chains follows, all from one sample in a study of T cells in Graves' hyperthyroidism and ophthalmopathy. TCRdb used MiXCR to reprocess the multiplex PCR reads, holding one entry per CDR3 protein. Of under 700,000 distinct CDR3 sequences in the sample, approximately 15% were seen once. Sequenced: blood. These receptor sequences come from a woman aged 18-30 years with Graves' hyperthyroidism. Both conserved end residues are part of each CDR3. D genes are given only for firm matches. Clone size is given for some rows only: seen once, a few or many times, or a class if the clone is expanded.

>TRBV6-2/TRBV6-3|-|-|TRBJ2-2
TGTGCCACCTCCCCGATTACCGGGGAGCTGTTTTTT
CATSPITGELFF
>TRBV29-1|-|TRBD2|TRBJ2-7
TGCAGCATTGGTCCGGGACTAACTTCCTACGAGCAGTACTTC
CSIGPGLTSYEQYF
>TRBV6-6|-|-|TRBJ2-1
TGTGCCAGCAGTTACTCGCTGGGGTCTCCCTACAATGAGCAGTTCTTC
CASSYSLGSPYNEQFF
>TRBV10-2|-|-|TRBJ2-7
TGCGCCAGCAGTAAGTCGATTCTCCCCCCCTACGAGCAGTACTTC
CASSKSILPPYEQYF
>TRBV6-1|-|-|TRBJ2-2
TGTGCCAGCAGACCGCCGAACACCGGGGAGCTGTTTTTT
CASRPPNTGELFF
>TRBV6-1|few|-|TRBJ1-2
TGTGCCAGCAGTGAAGGGCGGGGAGACCACCTCTCTGGCTACACCTTC
CASSEGRGDHLSGYTF
>TRBV11-2|many|-|TRBJ2-1
TGTGCCAGCAGCTTCCGAGCGGTTACCTACAATGAGCAGTTCTTC
CASSFRAVTYNEQFF
>TRBV4-1|few|-|TRBJ2-1
TGCGCCAGCAGCCAAGGCCGAACTGGCTCCGTCAATGAGCAGTTCTTC
CASSQGRTGSVNEQFF
>TRBV12-3/TRBV12-4|many|-|TRBJ2-2
TGTGCCAGCAGCCCGCGGGTTGCCGGGGAGCTGTTTTTT
CASSPRVAGELFF
>TRBV28|many|-|TRBJ2-1
TGTGCCAGCTTTGAGACGGACTCGAAGCAGAATGAGCAGTTCTTC
CASFETDSKQNEQFF
>TRBV27|few|TRBD2|TRBJ2-7
TGTGCCAGCAGTTTAGGGGAGCGGGGGGGCCGTTACGAGCAGTACTTC
CASSLGERGGRYEQYF
>TRBV28|many|TRBD1|TRBJ2-7
TGTGCCAGCAGCGGGACAGGAACCTACGAGCAGTACTTC
CASSGTGTYEQYF
>TRBV2|-|-|TRBJ1-2
TGTGCCAGCAGTGGTGGGACAAAAGGCTACACCTTC
CASSGGTKGYTF
>TRBV11-2|many|TRBD1|TRBJ2-5
TGTGCCAGCAGCCCAAGGACAGGGGGCAGGCAAGAGACCCAGTACTTC
CASSPRTGGRQETQYF
>TRBV11-2|-|-|TRBJ2-7
TGTGCCAGCAGCCAGGCGGGACTCTCCTACGAGCAGTACTTC
CASSQAGLSYEQYF
>TRBV5-1|-|-|TRBJ2-1
TGCGCCAGCAGCTTGGACAGTACCGGTGAGCAGTTCTTC
CASSLDSTGEQFF
>TRBV11-2|many|-|TRBJ1-1
TGTGCCAGCAGCACGATTAGAGGGAGAACTGAAGCTTTCTTT
CASSTIRGRTEAFF
>TRBV2|many|-|TRBJ1-4
TGTGCCAGCAGTCCAAGGGACGGAAAACTGTTTTTT
CASSPRDGKLFF
>TRBV7-2|-|-|TRBJ1-4
TGTGCCAGCAGCTTACGGCTTAATGAAAAACTGTTTTTT
CASSLRLNEKLFF
>TRBV11-3|many|TRBD1|TRBJ1-1
TGTGCCAGCAGCCGGACAGGGTCGTACACTGAAGCTTTCTTT
CASSRTGSYTEAFF
>TRBV28|many|-|TRBJ2-5
TGTGCCAGCACCACGGGGGCGGAGACCCAGTACTTC
CASTTGAETQYF
>TRBV28|many|TRBD1|TRBJ2-5
TGTGCCAGCAGCAAGGACAGGGGGCAAGAGACCCAGTACTTC
CASSKDRGQETQYF
>TRBV6-1|-|-|TRBJ2-3
TGTGCCAGCAGGATGCGGCGGGGGCCCTTCACAGATACGCAGTATTTT
CASRMRRGPFTDTQYF
>TRBV20-1|-|-|TRBJ1-4
TGCAGTGCTAGAGAGGTCTTCGACACGTTTAATGAAAAACTGTTTTTT
CSAREVFDTFNEKLFF
>TRBV6-1|-|-|TRBJ2-1
TGTGCCAGCGGCCCTATTTACATTGAGCAGTTCTTC
CASGPIYIEQFF
>TRBV7-3|many|-|TRBJ2-3
TGTGCCAGCAGCTTTGGGGTTCTCAGCACAGATACGCAGTATTTT
CASSFGVLSTDTQYF
>TRBV3-1|many|TRBD1|TRBJ2-7
TGTGCCAGCAGCCTTCGGACAGGGTACTACGAGCAGTACTTC
CASSLRTGYYEQYF
>TRBV14|-|-|TRBJ2-7
TGTGCCAGCAGCCATGGATTCGGGACCGAGGGCGAGCAGTACTTC
CASSHGFGTEGEQYF
>TRBV28|-|TRBD2|TRBJ2-1
TGTGCCAGCAGGCATACTAGCGGGGGCGACGATGAGCAGTTCTTC
CASRHTSGGDDEQFF
>TRBV5-1|many|-|TRBJ1-1
TGCGCCAGCAGCTTGGAAGGGGGGCGCCCCACTGAAGCTTTCTTT
CASSLEGGRPTEAFF
>TRBV20-1|-|-|TRBJ2-7
TGCAGTGCTAGATTTGTAGAGGCACTCCCCGGGGGAACCTACGAGCAGTACTTC
CSARFVEALPGGTYEQYF
>TRBV20-1|few|TRBD2|TRBJ2-1
TGCAGTGCCATCCTCCCCGGGGGAGGGGATGAGCAGTTCTTC
CSAILPGGGDEQFF
>TRBV11-3|many|TRBD2|TRBJ2-1
TGTGCCAGCAGCTCGGCGGGGGGGAACTACAATGAGCAGTTCTTC
CASSSAGGNYNEQFF
>TRBV6-9|-|-|TRBJ2-7
TGTGCCAGCAGTTACCTGGGGGGCCAGGGCGAGCAGTACTTC
CASSYLGGQGEQYF
>TRBV7-2|many|TRBD2|TRBJ2-7
TGTGCCAGCAGCTTTGACGGGACTACCCCCTCCTACGAGCAGTACTTC
CASSFDGTTPSYEQYF
>TRBV27|many|TRBD1|TRBJ2-2
TGTGCCAGCAGTTTCCTCGGACAGGGTGGCACCGGGGAGCTGTTTTTT
CASSFLGQGGTGELFF
>TRBV7-8|many|-|TRBJ1-4
TGTGCCAGCAGCCCTTTCCCGGACGCTGAAAAACTGTTTTTT
CASSPFPDAEKLFF
>TRBV28|-|TRBD2|TRBJ2-3
TGTGCCAGCAGTTTATTGGGACTAGCGGAGGGGGATACGCAGTATTTT
CASSLLGLAEGDTQYF